This is a list of T cell receptor beta chains from one sample in a study of cytomegalovirus exposure and HLA in healthy donors. The method was immunoSEQ multiplex PCR; TCRdb's version includes in-frame clones alone and lacks a portion of them. Among more than 90,000 clones listed, around 78% were seen once. Sequencing input: PBMCs. These receptor sequences come from a man aged 30-40 years in good health and CMV-seronegative. Each CDR3 is given with its conserved first and last residue. Clone size is given for some rows only: seen once, a few or many times, or a class if the clone is expanded.

clone_size,v_call,cdr3_aa
once,TRBV9,CASSGGGRGTRRYQETQYF
-,TRBV7-2,CASSSRDRRTDTQYF
-,TRBV29-1,CSVEQRAASGNTIYF
-,TRBV18,CASSPSWTRTDTQYF
few,TRBV5-6,CASSLSGNTIYF
-,TRBV27,CASSLLGVAGRETQYF
few,TRBV4-3,CASSQLGGGYNEQFF
-,TRBV9,CASSVNDRGSDEQFF
few,TRBV2,CASSRGGGVNQPQHF
-,TRBV5-4,CASSNGTGYSNQPQHF
-,TRBV5-1,CASSLLLGLTGPDEDTGELFF
-,TRBV7-9,CASSSHGTSGGPPYEQYF
-,TRBV5-1,CASSLGDRNTEAFF
-,TRBV7-9,CASSSTGGGGSNQPQHF
-,TRBV19,CASSISSGPTDTQYF
-,TRBV19,CASSIDLRATNEKLFF
-,TRBV6-6,CASREQDNEQFF
-,TRBV27,CASSPTGGSLNTDTQYF
-,TRBV7-9,CASSLALAGYNEQFF
-,TRBV7-7,CASSKAATGYNEQFF
-,TRBV7-9,CASSLSRPLYTEAFF